The rows below give T cell receptor beta chains drawn from one sample of a study of T cell responses to AZD1222 COVID-19 vaccine. Clones were read by immunoSEQ multiplex PCR, and TCRdb kept only the in-frame ones, dropping some. The table has more than 150,000 clones, around 88% seen once. Sequenced here: peripheral blood, sampled on day 0 of AZD1222 vaccination. These receptors all stem from an adult in good health. The CDR3 runs from the conserved cysteine through the conserved F or W. D genes are given only for firm matches. Clone size is given for some rows only: seen once, a few or many times, or a class if the clone is expanded.

DNA,CDR3,D,V,size,J
TGTGCCAGCAGCGAGATGGGTTTGGCCGGGGAGCTGTTTTTT,CASSEMGLAGELFF,.,TRBV6-5,.,TRBJ2-2
TGTGCTAGTGGGTGGACAGGGGGAGGAAAAGACACCGGGGAGCTGTTTTTT,CASGWTGGGKDTGELFF,TRBD1,TRBV12-5,once,TRBJ2-2
TGTGCCACCAGTGATTCTAAGACAGGGCGACAGCCCCAGCATTTT,CATSDSKTGRQPQHF,TRBD1,TRBV24-1,.,TRBJ1-5
TGTGCCAGCAGTGTCAGGGTCAACTCACCCCTCCACTTT,CASSVRVNSPLHF,.,TRBV25-1,.,TRBJ1-6
TGTGCCAGCAGCGAGCTTTGGACGAGGAACACTGAAGCTTTCTTT,CASSELWTRNTEAFF,.,TRBV3-1/TRBV3-2,.,TRBJ1-1
TGTGCCAGCAGTTTCGCCAATCAGCCCCAGCATTTT,CASSFANQPQHF,.,TRBV27,few,TRBJ1-5
TGTGCCAGCAGTTTCGGACGAGGGGAGACCCAGTACTTC,CASSFGRGETQYF,.,TRBV27,few,TRBJ2-5
TGTGCCAGCAGTTACGCGGGCCTCGGGTCCTACAATGAGCAGTTCTTC,CASSYAGLGSYNEQFF,.,TRBV6-5,medium-sized,TRBJ2-1
TGCGCCAGCAGCCAAGACCCCGACACGAGGACAGGAGATAACTATGGCTACACCTTC,CASSQDPDTRTGDNYGYTF,TRBD1,TRBV4-1,.,TRBJ1-2
TGTGCCAGTAGTATAGTACGGCAGATGGGCCCCGGGGAGCTGTTTTTT,CASSIVRQMGPGELFF,.,TRBV19,.,TRBJ2-2
TGTGCCAGCAGCTTGGGACTAGGAACCGATGAGCAGTTCTTC,CASSLGLGTDEQFF,TRBD2,TRBV11-2,once,TRBJ2-1
TGTGCCAGTAGTCTTTCCGGGACAGAACCTTCCTACGAGCAGTACTTC,CASSLSGTEPSYEQYF,TRBD1,TRBV5-4,few,TRBJ2-7
TGTGCCAGCAGTTTTTCCAGACTAGCGGGTGTTTACAATGAGCAGTTCTTC,CASSFSRLAGVYNEQFF,TRBD2,TRBV27,.,TRBJ2-1
TGCGCCAGCAGCCGAGGGACAGGTGTTCTGCTGGATAAGTACTTC,CASSRGTGVLLDKYF,TRBD1,TRBV4-1,.,TRBJ2-7
TGTGCCAGCAGCCCTGAGGGGCTCTCTGGAAACACCATATATTTT,CASSPEGLSGNTIYF,.,TRBV7-2,.,TRBJ1-3
TGTGCCAGCAGCCCCCGGGACAGGGAGGTCTATGGCTACACCTTC,CASSPRDREVYGYTF,TRBD1,TRBV3-1/TRBV3-2,.,TRBJ1-2
TGTGCCAGCAGTGAAGGGACAGTAAATCAGCCCCAGCATTTT,CASSEGTVNQPQHF,.,TRBV2,.,TRBJ1-5
TGTGCCTGGAGCCAGGACAGGGGAAATGAAAAACTGTTTTTT,CAWSQDRGNEKLFF,TRBD1,TRBV30,.,TRBJ1-4
TGTGCCAGTAGTATGGGTAGGCGCCTTGATGGCTACACCTTC,CASSMGRRLDGYTF,.,TRBV19,.,TRBJ1-2
TGTGCCAGCAAACTTGGACAGGGGGGTACTTATAATTCACCCCTCCACTTT,CASKLGQGGTYNSPLHF,TRBD1,TRBV2,.,TRBJ1-6
TGCAGTGCTAGTAGGCTGGACTGGCAGAATGAGCAGTTCTTC,CSASRLDWQNEQFF,.,TRBV20-1,.,TRBJ2-1
TGTGCCAGCAGCTTAGGCAGCCCCTCCTACGAGCAGTACTTC,CASSLGSPSYEQYF,.,TRBV7-9,few,TRBJ2-7
TGTGCCAGCAGTCGGAATACGAACACCGGGGAGCTGTTTTTT,CASSRNTNTGELFF,.,TRBV6-5,.,TRBJ2-2
TGTGCCAGCAGCCAAGACTTGAACACTGAAGCTTTCTTT,CASSQDLNTEAFF,.,TRBV14,.,TRBJ1-1
TGTGCCAGCAGCCAAGGGACTAGCGGATCAACGCAGTATTTT,CASSQGTSGSTQYF,TRBD2,TRBV3-1/TRBV3-2,.,TRBJ2-3
TGTGCCAGCAGCTTGGGCCAGCGGGCGGGTGTCTCGGGCGAGCAGTACTTC,CASSLGQRAGVSGEQYF,.,TRBV5-4,.,TRBJ2-7
TGTGCCTGGAGCGCACAGAGCCTCGGCACTGAAGCTTTCTTT,CAWSAQSLGTEAFF,.,TRBV30,.,TRBJ1-1
TGTGCCAGCAGCCGGGACAGTAATTCACCCCTCCACTTT,CASSRDSNSPLHF,TRBD1,TRBV7-9,.,TRBJ1-6
TGTGCCAGTAGTTACCCACGTGCCGGGGGTGGCAATCAGCCCCAGCATTTT,CASSYPRAGGGNQPQHF,.,TRBV19,.,TRBJ1-5
TGTGCCAGCAGCCCGCAGACCGGGCAGCCCCAGCATTTT,CASSPQTGQPQHF,.,TRBV5-4,.,TRBJ1-5